Following are 10 T cell receptor beta chains from one sample sequenced in a study of CD8+CD57+ T cells in acquired aplastic anemia. The TCR beta profiling, which covered VDJ combination and CDR3 sequence, was carried out using genomic DNA as the template. TCRdb itself ran the reads through MiXCR, one entry per CDR3 protein. The sample lists tens of thousands of distinct CDR3 sequences, 40% to 55% seen once, with approximately 61% in the top ten. The sequencing sample was made of sorted CD4+, CD8+, or CD8+CD57+ T cells (not recorded which) from PBMCs. Source of these receptors: a human donor in good health, serving as a control.

This rearrangement joins TRBV20-1 to TRBJ1-6; 11 bases fit TRBD1. Looked up from germline, CDR1 is DFQATT and CDR2 is SNEGSKA (reference sequence). The CDR3 length is 16 residues. Unmatched junction bases numbered 10, after V lost 4 bases and J lost 8 bases. CDR3: CSATYRDRGKDSPLHF. For the CDR3, the DNA is TGCAGTGCTACATACCGGGACAGGGGGAAAGATTCACCCCTCCACTTT.

Only a few counts were recorded for this clonotype. The chain has TRBV30 and TRBJ2-1; D remains unclear. The CDR3 covers 12 residues. Germline V CDR1 and CDR2: GTSNPN, SVGIG (reference sequence). Between the trimmed V and J ends, which lost 1 base and 6 bases, there was a span of 7 bases. The CDR3 DNA sequence: TGTGCCTGGAGTGGGCAGAGCAATGAGCAGTTCTTC. Amino acids: CAWSGQSNEQFF. The whole variable domain, remainder taken from reference TRBV30 and TRBJ2-1, is SQTIHQWPATLVQPVGSPLSLECTVEGTSNPNLYWYRQAAGRGLQLLFYSVGIGQISSEVPQNLSASRPQDRQFILSSKKLLLSDSGFYLCAWSGQSNEQFFGPGTRLTVL.

About this clonotype: A much larger clone lies one base from this, so it may be a read error. The chain uses TRBV2 and TRBJ1-1; no reliable D call. The CDR3 is 13 amino acids. Germline V gene sequence: CDR1 SNHLY, CDR2 FYNNEI. The CDR3 protein is CASGREGDTEAFF. The CDR3 coding sequence is TGCGCCAGCGGTCGGGAGGGTGACACTGAAGCTTTCTTT.

On this clonotype itself: This may be a read error: a much more frequent sequence differs by one nucleotide. This rearrangement joins TRBV12-3 or TRBV12-4 to TRBJ2-1, with unresolved D. The CDR3 spans 12 residues. The CDR3 protein is CAGSSSGNEQFF. CDR3 nucleotides: TGTGCCGGCAGTTCCTCTGGCAATGAGCAGTTCTTC.

The chain carries TRBV15 and TRBJ1-4, with a possible D match to TRBD1 (5 bases). The V end lost 1 base, the J end lost 5 bases, and 11 bases lay between the germline ends. Germline V gene lookup returns CDR1 LNHNV and CDR2 YYDKDF (reference sequence). This CDR3 comprises 15 residues. CDR3 loop: CATSRVGTGNEKLFF. CDR3 coding DNA: TGTGCCACCAGCAGAGTAGGGACGGGGAATGAAAAACTGTTTTTT. The variable domain in full, with the rest retrieved from reference TRBV15 and TRBJ1-4, is DAMVIQNPRYQVTQFGKPVTLSCSQTLNHNVMYWYQQKSSQAPKLLFHYYDKDFNNEADTPDNFQSRRPNTSFCFLDIRSPGLGDTAMYLCATSRVGTGNEKLFFGSGTQLSVL.

The sample holds many counts of this clonotype. The V gene is TRBV4-1, the J gene TRBJ2-7; 8 bases are a match to TRBD2. Germline CDR1 is MGHRA and CDR2 is YSYEKL. V lost 1 base and J lost 6; bases outside the gene matches: 2. CDR3 length equals 13 residues. The CDR3 loop reads CASSQVAGGEQYF. Written as DNA, the CDR3 is TGCGCCAGCAGCCAAGTTGCGGGAGGCGAGCAGTACTTC.

The chain links TRBV18 to TRBJ1-4; no definite D call. The CDR3 covers 12 residues. The germline V gene has CDR1 KGHSH and CDR2 LQKENI. The V and J ends lost 2 bases and 8 bases respectively, with 6 bases between them. Here the CDR3 DNA reads TGTGCCAGCTCACCATTTGGAGAAAAACTGTTTTTT. Translation: CASSPFGEKLFF.

V gene TRBV10-1 combines with J gene TRBJ1-2, with D uncertain. The germline gives CDR1 WNHNN, CDR2 SYGVQD (reference sequence). CDR3 length: 13 residues. V shed 7 bases and J shed 1 base, with 10 bases lying between them. The CDR3 DNA reads TGCGCCAGCACGATCGACGGTAACTATGGCTACACCTTC. Its translation is CASTIDGNYGYTF.

This chain connects TRBV6-5 to TRBJ1-2; no firm D call. This CDR3 region has 16 residues. The germline CDR1 and CDR2 sequences are MNHEY and SVGAGI. V gave up 2 bases and J gave up 4 bases, with 17 bases separating them. This CDR3 reads CASSYRLGKLLYGYTF. As DNA, the CDR3 is TGTGCCAGCAGTTACCGGTTAGGGAAACTGCTCTATGGCTACACCTTC.

This clonotype was seen many times. The chain carries TRBV29-1 and TRBJ1-1, with a possible D match to TRBD1 (6 bases). CDR1 SQVTM and CDR2 ANQGSEA come from the germline V gene. Between the trimmed V and J ends, which lost 6 bases and 4 bases, there was a span of 15 bases. CDR3 size: 13 residues. This CDR3 reads CSVDRKGRTEAFF. The CDR3 DNA is TGCAGCGTAGACAGGAAGGGTCGCACTGAAGCTTTCTTT.